The rows below give T cell receptor beta chains drawn from one sample of a study of shared clonotypes between healthy human individuals. Assay: immunoSEQ multiplex PCR; the TCRdb copy retains only in-frame clones and omits some. The repertoire holds over a million clones, with more than 75% as singletons. The source material was memory CD4+ T cells from PBMCs. These receptors came from a man younger than 35 in good health. Some clones in this sample may be carry-over from other donors' samples. The CDR3 runs from the conserved cysteine through the conserved F or W. D genes are given only for firm matches. Size values are once, few and many counts, or a class for expanded clones, and some rows have none.

clone_size,j_call,v_call,d_call,cdr3_aa,cdr3_nt
.,TRBJ1-2,TRBV10-3,.,CAISENGGGGHGYTF,TGTGCCATCAGTGAGAATGGCGGGGGGGGGCATGGCTACACCTTC
.,TRBJ2-5,TRBV7-2,TRBD2,CASSLTWVAGVETQYF,TGTGCCAGCAGCTTAACTTGGGTAGCGGGAGTTGAGACCCAGTACTTC
.,TRBJ2-6,TRBV18,.,CASSPFGSSGANVLTF,TGTGCCAGCTCACCATTCGGGAGCTCTGGGGCCAACGTCCTGACTTTC
once,TRBJ1-4,TRBV30,TRBD1,CAWSVHSGQGNEKLFF,TGTGCCTGGAGTGTACACTCGGGACAGGGGAATGAAAAACTGTTTTTT
.,TRBJ2-7,TRBV10-3,TRBD1,CAIKAGTGTYEQYF,TGTGCCATCAAGGCAGGGACAGGGACCTACGAGCAGTACTTC
.,TRBJ2-7,TRBV28,.,CASSSPLSSALIYEQYF,TGTGCCAGCAGTTCCCCTTTGAGCAGCGCCCTAATTTACGAGCAGTACTTC
.,TRBJ2-1,TRBV7-9,.,CASNPGLPYNEQFF,TGTGCCAGCAACCCGGGACTCCCCTACAATGAGCAGTTCTTC
.,TRBJ1-1,TRBV28,.,CASTPRAPLRANTEAFF,TGTGCCAGCACCCCTCGGGCCCCACTCAGGGCGAACACTGAAGCTTTCTTT
few,TRBJ2-7,TRBV6-6,TRBD2,CASSSPRGVRPYEQYF,TGTGCCAGCAGTTCACCCCGGGGGGTCCGGCCCTACGAGCAGTACTTC
.,TRBJ2-3,TRBV7-9,.,CASLQGGSTDTQYF,TGTGCCAGTTTACAGGGTGGGAGTACAGATACGCAGTATTTT
.,TRBJ1-1,TRBV28,TRBD1,CASSLRTGYKTEAFF,TGTGCCAGCAGCCTAAGGACAGGGTATAAGACTGAAGCTTTCTTT
.,TRBJ1-3,TRBV12-5,.,CASGSSGGNTIYF,TGTGCTAGTGGTTCGTCCGGTGGAAACACCATATATTTT
.,TRBJ2-7,TRBV5-4,TRBD2,CASSLVVAGGSYEQYF,TGTGCCAGCAGCTTGGTGGTAGCGGGAGGTTCCTACGAGCAGTACTTC
few,TRBJ2-7,TRBV7-4,.,CASSSKQGLSSYEQYF,TGTGCCAGCAGCTCCAAACAGGGACTTAGCTCCTACGAGCAGTACTTC
.,TRBJ2-7,TRBV7-9,TRBD2,CASSPGTSGYEQYF,TGTGCCAGCAGCCCGGGGACTAGCGGGTACGAGCAGTACTTC
.,TRBJ1-5,TRBV2,.,CASRGLFNQPQHF,TGTGCCAGCAGGGGGCTCTTTAATCAGCCCCAGCATTTT
many,TRBJ1-3,TRBV6-5,.,CASSYSGTQAGNTIYF,TGTGCCAGCAGTTACTCGGGCACCCAGGCCGGAAACACCATATATTTT
once,TRBJ1-1,TRBV11-2,.,CASSSLFGRRNTEAFF,TGTGCCAGCAGCTCCCTATTTGGTAGGCGGAACACTGAAGCTTTCTTT
.,TRBJ2-1,TRBV6-5,TRBD2,CASSYSSGRANNEQFF,TGTGCCAGCAGTTACTCGAGCGGGAGGGCTAACAATGAGCAGTTCTTC
.,TRBJ2-7,TRBV11-2,TRBD1,CASSLDPYRGRLGDEQYF,TGTGCCAGCAGCTTAGATCCATACAGGGGTCGACTTGGGGACGAGCAGTACTTC
.,TRBJ1-5,TRBV6-6,.,CASSYGPDYSNQPQHF,TGTGCCAGCAGTTACGGGCCAGATTATAGCAATCAGCCCCAGCATTTT
.,TRBJ2-1,TRBV6-1,.,CASSVLRDGQFF,TGTGCCAGCAGTGTCCTCAGGGATGGGCAGTTCTTC
once,TRBJ2-3,TRBV7-9,.,CASSLGTGDTQYF,TGTGCCAGCAGCTTGGGGACTGGAGATACGCAGTATTTT
.,TRBJ1-5,TRBV28,TRBD1,CASSPSGQGARQPQHF,TGTGCCAGCAGTCCCTCGGGACAGGGGGCACGGCAGCCCCAGCATTTT
few,TRBJ2-7,TRBV30,.,CAWGQNLEQYF,TGTGCCTGGGGACAGAATCTTGAGCAGTACTTC
.,TRBJ2-1,TRBV7-2,.,CASSLGLPSYNEQFF,TGTGCCAGCAGCTTAGGCCTGCCCTCCTACAATGAGCAGTTCTTC
.,TRBJ2-7,TRBV9,TRBD1,CASSTGTGGAYEQYF,TGTGCCAGCAGCACCGGGACAGGGGGGGCCTACGAGCAGTACTTC
.,TRBJ2-5,TRBV27,TRBD1,CASSSQRTGGGETQYF,TGTGCCAGCAGTTCCCAACGGACAGGTGGCGGGGAGACCCAGTACTTC
.,TRBJ1-5,TRBV7-8,.,CASSYGRDNQPQHF,TGTGCCAGCAGCTACGGCCGTGACAATCAGCCCCAGCATTTT
.,TRBJ1-5,TRBV19,TRBD1,CASSIQGQGLGQPQHF,TGTGCCAGTAGTATTCAAGGACAGGGATTGGGTCAGCCCCAGCATTTT